This T cell receptor (beta chain) comes out of a study of naive and memory T cell subsets. Germline CDR1 and CDR2: SNHLY and FYNNEI. This CDR3 is built from 12 residues. V dropped 6 bases and J dropped 0 bases, with 6 bases sitting between them. An equimolar mix of two oligonucleotides served as the beta constant-region primer for TRBC1 and TRBC2. Each CDR3 protein is one row after TCRdb ran MiXCR on the UMI-ligation and nested PCR reads. The sample records approximately 140,000 distinct CDR3 sequences, about 18% being singletons. Sample: naive CD4+ T cells from blood. The chain carries TRBV2 and TRBJ2-7; tentative D call: TRBD2 (6 bases). This clonotype originated in a human donor in good health. The chain's CDR3 is CASRRDSYEQYF. DNA for the CDR3: TGTGCCAGCAGGCGGGACTCCTACGAGCAGTACTTC.